This passage covers 9 T cell receptor beta chains from one sample sequenced in a study of cytomegalovirus exposure and HLA in healthy donors. Amplification used 60 Vbeta primers and 13 Jbeta primers. Sequencing was performed with immunoSEQ multiplex PCR; in TCRdb, only in-frame clones are kept and a portion is missing. Seen here are around 180,000 clones, 79% observed once, and the top ten hold 0.69%. The specimen sequenced was PBMCs. These receptors originate from a woman between 35 and 50 years old in good health and CMV-seronegative.

This clone has only a few counts. V is TRBV2 and J is TRBJ1-2, with 7 bases that match TRBD1. The J segment lost 5 bases and the V segment lost 3 bases, leaving 9 bases of the junction unmatched. There are 15 residues in the CDR3. Germline CDR1 SNHLY, CDR2 FYNNEI. CDR3 nucleotides: TGTGCCAGCAGTGACTCCCATACAGGGGCATATGGCTACACCTTC. It translates to CASSDSHTGAYGYTF.

The V call is TRBV29-1, the J call TRBJ1-2; 8 bases line up with TRBD1. This CDR3 spans 15 amino acids. The V segment lost 2 bases and the J segment 3 bases; nucleotides outside the gene matches: 8. Germline-derived CDR1 and CDR2 are SQVTM and ANQGSEA. Here the CDR3 DNA reads TGCAGCGTTGAATCGCCCCCAGGGGGCTACTATGGCTACACCTTC. Protein: CSVESPPGGYYGYTF.

V is TRBV20-1 and J is TRBJ2-7; no firm D call. The CDR3 is made up of 9 amino acids. Trimming pared 3 bases from V and 5 bases from J, leaving 2 bases between. CDR1 is DFQATT and CDR2 is SNEGSKA in the germline V gene (reference sequence). DNA of the CDR3: TGCAGTGCTAGTAACGAGCAGTACTTC. It translates to CSASNEQYF.

The chain couples TRBV2 to TRBJ2-2; D not certain. Trimming left V 7 bases short and J 1 base short, with 7 bases between. Germline V CDR1 and CDR2: SNHLY, FYNNEI. This CDR3 is built from 13 residues. DNA for the CDR3: TGTGCCAGCAAGCGAGAGAACACCGGGGAGCTGTTTTTT. It codes for CASKRENTGELFF.

The chain carries TRBV5-6 and TRBJ2-2; TRBD1 matches at 9 bases. The junction had 2 bases not matched to a gene; V was cut back by 4 bases and J by 4 bases. The CDR3 consists of 14 residues. The V gene's germline CDR1 is SGHDT and CDR2 YYEEEE. CDR3 coding DNA: TGTGCCAGCAGCATGGACAGGGGCACCGGGGAGCTGTTTTTT. Protein sequence: CASSMDRGTGELFF.

The V and J genes are TRBV4-1 and TRBJ2-1; 10 bases are a match to TRBD2. The J segment lost 3 bases and the V segment lost 4 bases, leaving 3 bases of the junction unmatched. CDR1 MGHRA and CDR2 YSYEKL come from the germline V gene. This CDR3 is built from 15 residues. The CDR3 loop reads CASSPLAGGYNEQFF. The DNA for the CDR3 is TGCGCCAGCAGCCCCTTAGCGGGAGGCTACAATGAGCAGTTCTTC.

The chain combines TRBV9 with TRBJ2-5; 10 bases agree with TRBD2. The end of the DNA fits TRBJ2-7 better, so the J call may be wrong. The germline V gene encodes CDR1 SGDLS and CDR2 YYNGEE. CDR3 size: 15 residues. The CDR3 reads CASSVGTSGFYEQYF. CDR3 DNA sequence: TGTGCCAGCAGCGTAGGGACTAGCGGTTTCTACGAGCAGTACTTC.

This chain connects TRBV15 to TRBJ2-3; weak D call: TRBD2 (6 bases). CDR3 length: 12 amino acids. The ends were cut back, 6 bases at V and 5 bases at J, with 9 bases in the middle. Germline CDR1 LNHNV, CDR2 YYDKDF (reference sequence). In DNA, the CDR3 is TGTGCCACCAGAAAGGGAGGAGATACGCAGTATTTT. Its translation: CATRKGGDTQYF.

The rearrangement joins TRBV7-9 to TRBJ2-7; TRBD2 aligns across 11 bases. V trimming: 5 bases; J trimming: 5 bases; junction bases outside the gene matches: 2. CDR3 length: 13 residues. The V gene's germline CDR1 is SEHNR and CDR2 FQNEAQ (reference sequence). For the CDR3, the DNA is TGTGCCAGCAGCACGGGACTAGCGGACGAGCAGTACTTC. It specifies CASSTGLADEQYF.